This T cell receptor (beta chain) came from a study of T cells in Graves' hyperthyroidism and ophthalmopathy. This clonotype came up a few times. Orbital computed tomography and thyroid ultrasound, together with serum TRAb and thyroxine and clinical symptoms, were used for diagnoses. RNA transcripts were the template for amplifying TCR beta CDR3 regions. A first-round RT-PCR of the TCR CDR3 used the HTBI primer set. From the multiplex PCR reads, TCRdb called clonotypes with MiXCR, one entry per CDR3 protein. The sample gives hundreds of thousands of distinct CDR3 sequences, about 45% of which show up once; more than 7% is in the top ten. The J segment lost 2 bases and the V segment lost 4 bases, leaving 10 bases of the junction unmatched. CDR1 and CDR2 from the germline V gene are DFQATT and SNEGSKA (reference sequence). CDR3 length equals 15 residues.

The genes are TRBV20-1 and TRBJ2-7, with 8 bases matching TRBD1. The sample taken for sequencing was peripheral blood or thyroid tissue (not recorded which). The clonotype originates from an adult man with Graves' disease, either hyperthyroidism or ophthalmopathy (not recorded which). The CDR3 bases are TGCAGTGCTACAACAGACAGGGGCTATACCTACGAGCAGTACTTC. This codes for CSATTDRGYTYEQYF.